One and the same sample provided the 32 T cell receptor beta chains below, sequenced in a study of blood T cell repertoires in COVID-19. This table comes from immunoSEQ multiplex PCR, and its TCRdb copy is limited to in-frame clones, with some not included. The profile shows a few hundred thousand clones, around 87% of them singletons. The specimen was peripheral blood. The receptors here all came from a woman between 45 and 65 years old who had recovered from COVID-19.

The chain combines TRBV5-1 with TRBJ2-5, with TRBD1 matching over 12 bases. Per the germline V gene, CDR1 is SGHRS and CDR2 is YFSETQ. V shed 4 bases and J 5 bases; nucleotides not matched to a gene: 12. The CDR3 has 17 amino acids. Here the CDR3 reads CASSRGGTGGRGETQYF. CDR3 nucleotide sequence: TGCGCCAGCAGCCGGGGAGGGACAGGGGGCCGAGGGGAGACCCAGTACTTC.

This chain uses TRBV19 with TRBJ2-2; 8 nucleotides agree with TRBD1. CDR3 length: 14 residues. CDR1 and CDR2 from the germline V gene are LNHDA and SQIVND (reference sequence). V was pared by 4 bases and J by 6 bases, with 4 bases of the junction left unmatched. CDR3 coding DNA: TGTGCCAGTAGTACTTACAGGGGGGCCGGGGAGCTGTTTTTT. Translation gives CASSTYRGAGELFF. The full variable domain, its missing parts supplied by reference TRBV19 and TRBJ2-2, is DGGITQSPKYLFRKEGQNVTLSCEQNLNHDAMYWYRQDPGQGLRLIYYSQIVNDFQKGDIAEGYSVSREKKESFPLTVTSAQKNPTAFYLCASSTYRGAGELFFGEGSRLTVL.

This clone was seen a handful of times. V gene TRBV19 combines with J gene TRBJ1-2; 7 nucleotides match TRBD1. V was clipped by 4 bases and J by 4 bases; unmatched bases: 12. Per the germline V gene, CDR1 is LNHDA and CDR2 is SQIVND (reference sequence). This CDR3 has 16 residues. The CDR3 region is CASSSFTRDSTYGYTF. The DNA of the CDR3 is TGTGCCAGTAGTAGCTTTACCCGGGACAGCACCTATGGCTACACCTTC.

This chain connects TRBV4-3 to TRBJ1-4, with D unclear. V was trimmed by 3 bases and J by 2 bases, leaving 10 bases between them. Per the germline V gene, CDR1 is LGHNA and CDR2 is YSLEER. CDR3 length: 15 amino acids. The CDR3 region has the DNA TGCGCCAGCAGCCACGGGTTCGCGACTAATGAAAAACTGTTTTTT. Its protein product is CASSHGFATNEKLFF.

The chain joins TRBV7-2 to TRBJ1-5, with TRBD1 identical over 7 bases. The CDR3 spans 13 residues. Germline V lookup: CDR1 SGHTA, CDR2 FQGNSA. Germline trimming cut 2 bases from V and 7 bases from J; bases unmatched to any gene: 2. The CDR3, as DNA: TGTGCCAGCAGCTTACAGGGGGGCCAGCCCCAGCATTTT. It codes for CASSLQGGQPQHF.

This clone has only one observation. V and J are TRBV6-5 and TRBJ1-5; tentatively, D is TRBD1 (5 bases). The CDR3 spans 14 residues. With 2 bases removed from V and 6 bases from J, the gap between germline ends came to 11 bases. Per the germline V gene, CDR1 is MNHEY and CDR2 is SVGAGI. CDR3: CASSYAIRGQPQHF. The CDR3 region has the DNA TGTGCCAGCAGTTACGCCATTAGGGGTCAGCCCCAGCATTTT.

The chain has TRBV7-3 and TRBJ1-2; 7 bases fit TRBD1. V lost 5 bases to trimming and J lost 3 bases; unmatched junction nucleotides: 3. This CDR3 spans 13 amino acids. Germline loops: CDR1 SGHTA, CDR2 FQGTGA. CDR3 in amino acids: CASSRDRDYGYTF. The CDR3 coding sequence is TGTGCCAGCAGCAGGGACAGAGACTATGGCTACACCTTC. Filled out from reference TRBV7-3 and TRBJ1-2, the complete variable domain reads GAGVSQTPSNKVTEKGKYVELRCDPISGHTALYWYRQSLGQGPEFLIYFQGTGAADDSGLPNDRFFAVRPEGSVSTLKIQRTERGDSAVYLCASSRDRDYGYTFGSGTRLTVV.

The genes are TRBV13 and TRBJ2-2; no firm D call. The germline CDR1 and CDR2 sequences are PRHDT and FYEKMQ (reference sequence). V lost 3 bases, J lost 6 bases, and 11 bases lay in between. The CDR3 has 14 residues. The CDR3 protein is CASSLGGASGELFF. CDR3 in DNA: TGTGCCAGCAGCTTGGGTGGAGCCTCCGGGGAGCTGTTTTTT. Together with reference TRBV13 and TRBJ2-2, the CDR3 gives the full variable domain: AAGVIQSPRHLIKEKRETATLKCYPIPRHDTVYWYQQGPGQDPQFLISFYEKMQSDKGSIPDRFSAQQFSDYHSELNMSSLELGDSALYFCASSLGGASGELFFGEGSRLTVL.

The chain is built from TRBV28 and TRBJ2-1, with D maybe TRBD2 (6 bases). The V end was cut by 4 bases, the J end by 4 bases, with 17 bases between. This CDR3 comprises 16 residues. Germline CDR1 reads MDHEN; CDR2 reads SYDVKM. CDR3 loop: CASSSPGSGLYNEQFF. Written as DNA, the CDR3 is TGTGCCAGCAGTTCCCCCGGTAGCGGACTGTACAATGAGCAGTTCTTC.

V and J are TRBV28 and TRBJ2-1, with TRBD2 matching over 12 bases. Trimming cost V 5 bases and J 3 bases; bases outside gene matches: 2. The germline gives CDR1 MDHEN, CDR2 SYDVKM. CDR3 length: 15 residues. CDR3 protein: CASSPSGRVYNEQFF. The CDR3 DNA sequence: TGTGCCAGCAGTCCTAGCGGGAGGGTCTACAATGAGCAGTTCTTC.

The J gene is TRBJ1-4, the V gene TRBV7-8; D is ambiguous. The V gene lost 5 bases and the J gene lost 0 bases, with 10 bases spanning the gap. The germline V gene has CDR1 SGHVS and CDR2 FQNEAQ. The CDR3 contains 15 residues. The CDR3 spells CASSTRVPTNEKLFF. For the CDR3, the DNA is TGTGCCAGCAGCACCCGGGTTCCAACTAATGAAAAACTGTTTTTT.

This chain links TRBV19 with TRBJ1-1; D unresolved. This CDR3 has 15 residues. CDR1 is LNHDA and CDR2 is SQIVND in the germline V gene (reference sequence). Trimming shortened V by 1 base and J by 1 base, and 10 bases separated the two germline ends. The CDR3 bases are TGTGCCAGTAGTATAGTTAGCTACTCGAACACTGAAGCTTTCTTT. Its protein is CASSIVSYSNTEAFF.

In nucleotides, the CDR3 is TGTGCCAGCAACGTTTACGTGGGGGGGAGACACGAGCAGTACTTC. Its protein product is CASNVYVGGRHEQYF. The V and J genes are TRBV2 and TRBJ2-7; 7 bases line up with TRBD2. V lost 7 bases, J lost 5 bases, and 14 bases stayed unmatched. CDR3 length: 15 residues. From germline, CDR1 is SNHLY and CDR2 FYNNEI.

This clone was recorded only once. The chain joins TRBV28 to TRBJ2-1; 7 positions agree with TRBD2. Losses at the gene ends were 5 bases for V and 4 bases for J; bases not matched to a gene: 5. CDR3 size: 14 residues. Per the germline V gene, CDR1 is MDHEN and CDR2 is SYDVKM. The CDR3 region is CASSNGGLYNEQFF. Here the CDR3 DNA reads TGTGCCAGCAGTAACGGGGGGTTGTACAATGAGCAGTTCTTC.

The V gene is TRBV11-1, the J gene TRBJ2-1; D uncertain. The length of the CDR3 is 12 residues. Germline V CDR1 and CDR2: SGHAT, FQDESV (reference sequence). V gave up 2 bases and J gave up 10 bases, with 9 bases separating them. In DNA form, the CDR3 reads TGTGCCAGCAGCTTATCCTCCTTAGAGCAGTTCTTC. Protein: CASSLSSLEQFF.

V and J are TRBV7-2 and TRBJ1-1, with a weak D call TRBD1 (5 bases). Germline CDR1 SGHTA, CDR2 FQGNSA. Trimming took 4 bases from V and 2 from J, leaving 14 bases between them. The CDR3 totals 15 residues. Here the CDR3 DNA reads TGTGCCAGCAGCTGGAGACAGCAACCAAACACTGAAGCTTTCTTT. Its translation is CASSWRQQPNTEAFF.

The rearrangement links TRBV7-2 to TRBJ2-7; 8 bases fit TRBD1. Per germline, CDR1 SGHTA and CDR2 FQGNSA. CDR3 length: 15 amino acids. V lost 1 base, J lost 5 bases, and 7 bases stayed unmatched. In DNA form, the CDR3 reads TGTGCCAGCAGCTTAGTGTCCGGACAGGGCAACGAGCAGTACTTC. Encoded protein: CASSLVSGQGNEQYF.

This clone occurred once. This chain joins TRBV19 and TRBJ2-1; TRBD1 agrees at 10 bases. The CDR3 spans 15 residues. V lost 0 bases, J lost 7 bases, and 3 bases stayed unmatched. Germline V gives CDR1 LNHDA, CDR2 SQIVND (reference sequence). The CDR3 DNA sequence: TGTGCCAGTAGTATAGACCGGGACAGGGGTAATGAGCAGTTCTTC. Translating gives CASSIDRDRGNEQFF.

J is TRBJ2-2 and V is TRBV24-1; D not certain. Looked up from germline, CDR1 is KGHDR and CDR2 is SFDVKD. This CDR3 spans 14 amino acids. The V end was cut by 5 bases, the J end by 0 bases, with 6 bases between. The CDR3 protein is CATSGPSNTGELFF. As DNA, the CDR3 is TGTGCCACCAGTGGGCCCTCGAACACCGGGGAGCTGTTTTTT.

This chain connects TRBV29-1 to TRBJ1-1; D uncertain. Trimming stripped 5 bases from V and 4 bases from J, with 17 bases between. This CDR3 has 14 amino acids. The germline gives CDR1 SQVTM, CDR2 ANQGSEA. Here the CDR3 reads CSVSWIVSGTEAFF. CDR3 nucleotides: TGCAGCGTTTCCTGGATCGTTTCGGGCACTGAAGCTTTCTTT.

As regards this clone: The junction shows a germline mismatch at one end, possibly a read error. The chain couples TRBV5-4 to TRBJ2-5; 10 nucleotides match TRBD1. The CDR3 consists of 16 residues. CDR1 is SGHNT, CDR2 YYREEE, per germline (reference sequence). The CDR3 sequence is CASSLGQGISRETQYF. In nucleotides, the CDR3 is TGTGCCAGCAGTTTGGGACAGGGGATAAGTCGGGAGACCCAGTACTTC.

This chain links TRBV5-6 with TRBJ2-7; D is uncertain. The length of the CDR3 is 11 residues. CDR1 and CDR2 from the germline V gene are SGHDT and YYEEEE. The germline V and J ends were trimmed by 4 bases and 6 bases, with 8 bases remaining between them. The CDR3 spells CASSRSSEQYF. In DNA form, the CDR3 reads TGTGCCAGCAGCCGCAGTTCCGAGCAGTACTTC.

This clone was seen a few times. The chain is built from TRBV19 and TRBJ1-1; maybe TRBD1 (6 bases). The CDR3 totals 11 residues. Per germline, CDR1 LNHDA and CDR2 SQIVND (reference sequence). V dropped 5 bases and J dropped 11 bases, with 12 bases sitting between them. DNA for the CDR3: TGTGCCAGTAGTGTCACAGGGACGGCTTTCTTT. It specifies CASSVTGTAFF. The entire variable domain, with the rest obtained from reference TRBV19 and TRBJ1-1, is as follows: DGGITQSPKYLFRKEGQNVTLSCEQNLNHDAMYWYRQDPGQGLRLIYYSQIVNDFQKGDIAEGYSVSREKKESFPLTVTSAQKNPTAFYLCASSVTGTAFFGQGTRLTVV.

The chain uses TRBV25-1 and TRBJ1-2; D is perhaps TRBD1 (5 bases). The CDR3 length is 15 residues. Trimming took 2 bases from V and 7 from J, leaving 17 bases between them. Per the germline V gene, CDR1 is MGHDK and CDR2 is SYGVNS. The CDR3 region has the DNA TGTGCCAGCAGTGAACCGGGACGAGGAGGGCTTGGCTACACCTTC. Protein sequence: CASSEPGRGGLGYTF.

The chain carries TRBV5-1 and TRBJ1-6; D not certain. Trimming stripped 4 bases from V and 10 bases from J, with 18 bases between. The CDR3 is 15 residues long. Germline V gives CDR1 SGHRS, CDR2 YFSETQ. The CDR3 nucleotides read TGCGCCAGCAGCCTAGTGACGGGAAGGTACTCACCCCTCCACTTT. Protein: CASSLVTGRYSPLHF.

The chain combines TRBV10-1 with TRBJ2-1; TRBD1 aligns across 7 bases. The CDR3 is made up of 14 amino acids. Germline V lookup: CDR1 WNHNN, CDR2 SYGVQD (reference sequence). The V gene end was trimmed by 10 bases and the J gene end by 0 bases; junction bases not matched to a gene: 6. This CDR3 reads CATGRDSSYNEQFF. For the CDR3, the DNA is TGCGCCACCGGCCGGGACAGCTCCTACAATGAGCAGTTCTTC.

The chain employs TRBV30 and TRBJ2-7; 16 bases match TRBD2. CDR1 is GTSNPN and CDR2 is SVGIG in the germline V gene (reference sequence). The CDR3 length is 16 residues. Germline trimming cut 1 base from V and 2 bases from J; bases unmatched to any gene: 2. The CDR3 reads CAWSEGLAGGPYEQYF. The CDR3, as DNA: TGTGCCTGGAGTGAGGGACTAGCGGGAGGGCCCTACGAGCAGTACTTC.

This chain links TRBV19 with TRBJ1-1; 10 bases are a match to TRBD1. V shed 4 bases, J shed 11 bases, and the junction held 7 bases outside the gene matches. The CDR3 length is 13 residues. Germline V gene sequence: CDR1 LNHDA, CDR2 SQIVND (reference sequence). For the CDR3, the DNA is TGTGCCAGTAGTACAAAGGACAGGGGGAGGGCTTTCTTT. It translates to CASSTKDRGRAFF.

V usage is TRBV19 and J usage is TRBJ2-5; 9 bases line up with TRBD1. V trimming: 5 bases; J trimming: 6 bases; junction bases outside the gene matches: 7. CDR1 and CDR2 from the germline V gene are LNHDA and SQIVND (reference sequence). CDR3 length equals 14 residues. CDR3 bases: TGTGCCAGTAGTGAAGGACAGGGGTCAAAGACCCAGTACTTC. Protein: CASSEGQGSKTQYF.

J is TRBJ2-7 and V is TRBV3-1 (or the pseudogene TRBV3-2), with TRBD2 matching 10 bases. The V gene's germline CDR1 is LGHDT and CDR2 YNNKEL (reference sequence). The V gene end was trimmed by 1 base and the J gene end by 5 bases; junction bases not matched to a gene: 8. There are 16 residues in the CDR3. CDR3: CASSQASSGRVHEQYF. The CDR3 DNA follows: TGTGCCAGCAGCCAAGCCTCTAGCGGGAGAGTCCACGAGCAGTACTTC.

The chain couples TRBV28 to TRBJ1-5; D perhaps matches TRBD1 (6 bases). The V end was cut by 6 bases, the J end by 7 bases, with 13 bases between. The CDR3 extends over 13 amino acids. Germline-derived CDR1 and CDR2 are MDHEN and SYDVKM. The CDR3 loop is CASRTGRGQPQHF. In nucleotides, the CDR3 is TGTGCCAGCAGGACAGGTCGTGGGCAGCCCCAGCATTTT.

The CDR3, as DNA: TGTGCCAGCAGTTTTATCTCGCAGGAAGGTCCCTACGAGCAGTACTTC. Translation gives CASSFISQEGPYEQYF. The chain combines TRBV27 with TRBJ2-7; D is unresolved. Germline CDR1 and CDR2: MNHEY and SMNVEV (reference sequence). The length of the CDR3 is 16 residues. The V gene lost 3 bases and the J gene lost 2 bases, with 17 bases spanning the gap.